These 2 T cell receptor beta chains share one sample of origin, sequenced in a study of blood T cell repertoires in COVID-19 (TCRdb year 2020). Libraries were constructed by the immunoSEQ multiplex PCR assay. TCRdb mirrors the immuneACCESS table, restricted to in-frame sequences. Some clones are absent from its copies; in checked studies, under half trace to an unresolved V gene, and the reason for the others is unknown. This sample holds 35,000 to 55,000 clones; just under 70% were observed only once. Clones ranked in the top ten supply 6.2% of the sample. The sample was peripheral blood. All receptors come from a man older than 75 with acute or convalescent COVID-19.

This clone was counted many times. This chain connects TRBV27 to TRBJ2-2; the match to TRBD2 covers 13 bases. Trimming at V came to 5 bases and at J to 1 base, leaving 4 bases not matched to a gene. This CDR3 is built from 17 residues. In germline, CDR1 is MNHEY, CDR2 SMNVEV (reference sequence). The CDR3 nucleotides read TGTGCCAGCAGTCGACTAGCGGGGGGAGGGAACACCGGGGAGCTGTTTTTT. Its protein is CASSRLAGGGNTGELFF.

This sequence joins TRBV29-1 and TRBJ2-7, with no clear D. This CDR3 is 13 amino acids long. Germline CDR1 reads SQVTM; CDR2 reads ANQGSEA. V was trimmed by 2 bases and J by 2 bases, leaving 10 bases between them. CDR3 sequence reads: CSVEITETYEQYF. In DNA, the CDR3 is TGCAGCGTTGAAATCACAGAGACCTACGAGCAGTACTTC.